This TCR beta chain was identified in a study of CD8+ T cells in alopecia areata. Findings of the study overall: It was observed that many expanded lesional clones persisted in scalp and blood during tofacitinib.

Regarding this clone: Its antigen is currently unknown.

The treatment: oral pan-JAK inhibitor, 5-10 mg twice daily. The germline V gene has CDR1 SGHDN and CDR2 FVKESK. V was shortened by 5 bases and J by 1 base, with 15 bases between the two germline ends. CDR3 length: 15 residues. Extraction of RNA preceded its reverse transcription into cDNA, which served as the sequencing template. Some clones are missing from TCRdb's copy, which holds only in-frame ones; the method was immunoSEQ multiplex PCR. Of around 100,000 clones detected, 50% to 60% appear once; the ten largest clones hold about 15%. The rearrangement uses TRBV14 and TRBJ2-7; D possibly corresponds to TRBD2 (7 bases). This clonotype was obtained from a human donor with alopecia areata. This material consisted of CD8+ T cells sorted from blood, taken at roughly week 58, from a patient treated with tofacitinib. The DNA of the CDR3 is TGTGCCAGCAGCTCCGCCGGGGGGCCGTCCTACGAGCAGTACTTC. The encoded protein is CASSSAGGPSYEQYF.